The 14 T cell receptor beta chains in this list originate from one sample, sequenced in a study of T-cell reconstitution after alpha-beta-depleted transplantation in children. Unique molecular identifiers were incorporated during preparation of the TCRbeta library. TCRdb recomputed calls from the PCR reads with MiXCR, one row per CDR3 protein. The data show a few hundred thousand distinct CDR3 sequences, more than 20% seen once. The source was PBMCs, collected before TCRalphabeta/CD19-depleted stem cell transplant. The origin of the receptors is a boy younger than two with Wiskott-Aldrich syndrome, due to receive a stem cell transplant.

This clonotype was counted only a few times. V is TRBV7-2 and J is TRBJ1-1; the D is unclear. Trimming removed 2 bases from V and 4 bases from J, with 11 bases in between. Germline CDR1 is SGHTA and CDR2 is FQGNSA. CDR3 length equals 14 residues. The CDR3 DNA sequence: TGTGCCAGCAGCTTACTAGGCTGGGTCACTGAAGCTTTCTTT. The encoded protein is CASSLLGWVTEAFF.

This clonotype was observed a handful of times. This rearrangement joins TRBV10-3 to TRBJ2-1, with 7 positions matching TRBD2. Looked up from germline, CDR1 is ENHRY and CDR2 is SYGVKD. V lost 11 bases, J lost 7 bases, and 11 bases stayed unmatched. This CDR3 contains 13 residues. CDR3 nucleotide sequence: TGTGCCCTCTCTAGCGGAAGGAGGAATGAGCAGTTCTTC. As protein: CALSSGRRNEQFF.

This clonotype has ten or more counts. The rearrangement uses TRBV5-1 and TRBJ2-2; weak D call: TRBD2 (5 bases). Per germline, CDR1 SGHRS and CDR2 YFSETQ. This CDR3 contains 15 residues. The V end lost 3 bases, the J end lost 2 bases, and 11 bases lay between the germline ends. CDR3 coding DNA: TGCGCCAGCAGCTCCCGGGGTGAAAACACCGGGGAGCTGTTTTTT. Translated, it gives CASSSRGENTGELFF.

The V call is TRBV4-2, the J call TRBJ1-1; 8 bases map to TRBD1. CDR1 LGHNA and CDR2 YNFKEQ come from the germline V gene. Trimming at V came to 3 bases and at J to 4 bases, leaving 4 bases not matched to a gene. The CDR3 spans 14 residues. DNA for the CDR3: TGTGCCAGCAGCCACGACAGGGGTGGCACTGAAGCTTTCTTT. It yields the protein CASSHDRGGTEAFF.

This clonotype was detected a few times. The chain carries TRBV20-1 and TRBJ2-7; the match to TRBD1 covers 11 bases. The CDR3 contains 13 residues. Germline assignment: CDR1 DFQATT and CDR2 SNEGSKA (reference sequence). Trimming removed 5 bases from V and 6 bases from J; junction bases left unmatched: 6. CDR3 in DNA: TGCAGTGCTGAGCCGGACAGGGGGCCCGAGCAGTACTTC. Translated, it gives CSAEPDRGPEQYF.

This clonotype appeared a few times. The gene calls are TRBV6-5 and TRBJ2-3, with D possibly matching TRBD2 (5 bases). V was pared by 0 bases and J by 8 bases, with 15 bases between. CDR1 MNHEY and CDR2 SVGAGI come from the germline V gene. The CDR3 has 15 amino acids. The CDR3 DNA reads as TGTGCCAGCAGTTACTCGAATCTAGCTCGGGGTACGCAGTATTTT. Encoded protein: CASSYSNLARGTQYF.

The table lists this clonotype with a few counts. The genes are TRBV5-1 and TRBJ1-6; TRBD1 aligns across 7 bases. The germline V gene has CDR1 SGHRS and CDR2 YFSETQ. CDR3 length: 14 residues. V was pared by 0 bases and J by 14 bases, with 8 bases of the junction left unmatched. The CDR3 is CASSLGTGLFTLHF. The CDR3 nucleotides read TGCGCCAGCAGCTTGGGGACAGGCCTTTTTACCCTCCACTTT.

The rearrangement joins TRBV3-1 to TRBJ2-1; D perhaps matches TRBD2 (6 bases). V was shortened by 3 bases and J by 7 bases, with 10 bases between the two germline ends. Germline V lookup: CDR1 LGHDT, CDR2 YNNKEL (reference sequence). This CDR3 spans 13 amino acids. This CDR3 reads CASSHTGTNEQFF. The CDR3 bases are TGTGCCAGCAGCCATACCGGGACTAATGAGCAGTTCTTC.

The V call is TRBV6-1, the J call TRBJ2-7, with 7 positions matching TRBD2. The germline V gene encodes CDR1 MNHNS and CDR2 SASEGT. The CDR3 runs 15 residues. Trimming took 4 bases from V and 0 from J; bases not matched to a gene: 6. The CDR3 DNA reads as TGTGCCAGCAGTGCGTCGGGAGGCCTCTCCTACGAGCAGTACTTC. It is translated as CASSASGGLSYEQYF.

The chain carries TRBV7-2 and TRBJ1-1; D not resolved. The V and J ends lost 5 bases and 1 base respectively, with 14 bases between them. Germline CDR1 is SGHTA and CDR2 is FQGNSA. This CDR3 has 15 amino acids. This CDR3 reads CASSPRELTNTEAFF. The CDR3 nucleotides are TGTGCCAGCAGCCCTCGGGAACTCACGAACACTGAAGCTTTCTTT.

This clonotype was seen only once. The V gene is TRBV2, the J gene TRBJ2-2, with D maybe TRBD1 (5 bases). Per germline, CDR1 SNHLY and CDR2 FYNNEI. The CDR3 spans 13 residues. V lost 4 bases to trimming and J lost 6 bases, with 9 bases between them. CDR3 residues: CASSGMGPGELFF. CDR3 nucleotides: TGTGCCAGCAGTGGGATGGGGCCCGGGGAGCTGTTTTTT.

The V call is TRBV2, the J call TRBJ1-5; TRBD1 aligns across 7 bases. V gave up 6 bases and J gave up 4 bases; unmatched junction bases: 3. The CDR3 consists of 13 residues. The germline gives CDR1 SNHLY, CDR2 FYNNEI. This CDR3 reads CASREGQNQPQHF. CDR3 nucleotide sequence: TGTGCCAGCAGAGAGGGACAGAATCAGCCCCAGCATTTT.

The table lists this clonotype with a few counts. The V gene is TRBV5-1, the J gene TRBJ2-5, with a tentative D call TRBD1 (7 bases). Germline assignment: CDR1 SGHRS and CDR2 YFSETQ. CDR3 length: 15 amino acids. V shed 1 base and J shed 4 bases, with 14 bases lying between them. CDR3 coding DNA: TGCGCCAGCAGCTTGTCTGGGACAGCGGGAGAGACCCAGTACTTC. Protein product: CASSLSGTAGETQYF.

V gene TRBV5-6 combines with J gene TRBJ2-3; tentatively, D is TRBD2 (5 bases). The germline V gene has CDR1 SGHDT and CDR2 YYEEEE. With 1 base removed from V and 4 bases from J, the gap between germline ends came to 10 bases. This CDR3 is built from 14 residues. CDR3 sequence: CASSLWRVADTQYF. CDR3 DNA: TGTGCCAGCAGCTTGTGGCGGGTCGCAGATACGCAGTATTTT.